This TCR beta chain was sequenced in a study of T-cell reconstitution after alpha-beta-depleted transplantation in children. J gave up 6 bases and V 5 bases, and 11 bases lay outside the gene matches. The CDR3 length is 16 residues. Per the germline V gene, CDR1 is MNHNS and CDR2 is SASEGT. This clonotype was detected ten times or more. A TCRbeta library incorporating unique molecular identifiers was prepared. TCRdb processed the PCR reads anew with MiXCR; each CDR3 protein has one entry. This table holds 250,000 to 300,000 distinct CDR3 sequences, about 10% found once. This chain joins TRBV6-1 and TRBJ2-1; 9 nucleotides agree with TRBD2. The material sequenced was PBMCs from the stem cell graft donor, taken from the stem cell graft. The receptor was isolated from a human donor who donated a stem cell graft to a child with SCID. CDR3 sequence: CASSTLVAGAGNEQFF. Here the CDR3 DNA reads TGTGCCAGCAGTACCCTGGTAGCGGGGGCCGGCAATGAGCAGTTCTTC.